One sample yielded the 20 T cell receptor beta chains listed below, sequenced in a study of blood T cell repertoires in COVID-19. The protocol was immunoSEQ multiplex PCR, while the TCRdb copy is restricted to in-frame clones and leaves out a portion. In the table there are fewer than 400,000 clones, 92% of which are singletons. The material sequenced was PBMCs or T cells enriched from blood (not recorded which). Receptors originate from a woman aged 30 to 39 who had recovered from COVID-19.

In DNA form, the CDR3 reads TGTGCCAGCACCCCATGGGGAGGGGGCTATGGCTACACCTTC. Translation: CASTPWGGGYGYTF. V and J are TRBV11-2 and TRBJ1-2; D possibly corresponds to TRBD1 (6 bases). In germline, CDR1 is SGHAT, CDR2 FQNNGV. This CDR3 spans 14 amino acids. V was shortened by 7 bases and J by 4 bases, with 16 bases between the two germline ends.

The V gene is TRBV15, the J gene TRBJ1-6, with 7 bases identical to TRBD1. Trimming removed 5 bases from V and 2 bases from J; junction bases left unmatched: 12. The length of the CDR3 is 18 residues. Germline V CDR1 and CDR2: LNHNV, YYDKDF (reference sequence). The CDR3 region has the DNA TGTGCCACCAGCGGCTATCAAGGAGGGGGCGCCTATAATTCACCCCTCCACTTT. It codes for CATSGYQGGGAYNSPLHF. Full variable domain (outside the CDR3, taken from reference TRBV15 and TRBJ1-6): DAMVIQNPRYQVTQFGKPVTLSCSQTLNHNVMYWYQQKSSQAPKLLFHYYDKDFNNEADTPDNFQSRRPNTSFCFLDIRSPGLGDTAMYLCATSGYQGGGAYNSPLHFGNGTRLTVT.

V gene TRBV18 combines with J gene TRBJ2-7; possible D gene TRBD2, 7 bases. The CDR3 covers 12 residues. V was trimmed by 6 bases and J by 6 bases, leaving 12 bases between them. The germline CDR1 and CDR2 sequences are KGHSH and LQKENI. The CDR3 DNA reads as TGTGCCAGCTCCCTGGGGGGGGCCGAGCAGTACTTC. It encodes CASSLGGAEQYF.

This clone has a single count. The chain's CDR3 is CASSRGTSGVLQTDTQYF. The CDR3 region has the DNA TGTGCCAGCAGCCGCGGGACTAGCGGAGTACTTCAAACAGATACGCAGTATTTT. The chain recombines TRBV5-4 with TRBJ2-3; 11 nucleotides align to TRBD2. The V segment lost 4 bases and the J segment 3 bases; nucleotides outside the gene matches: 13. The germline V gene has CDR1 SGHNT and CDR2 YYREEE (reference sequence). The CDR3 is 18 amino acids.

The chain carries TRBV7-3 and TRBJ1-1; D may be TRBD1 (5 bases). The germline gives CDR1 SGHTA, CDR2 FQGTGA. The CDR3 is made up of 13 amino acids. Trimming shortened V by 3 bases and J by 5 bases, and 10 bases separated the two germline ends. The CDR3 DNA follows: TGTGCCAGCAGCTTGGGGGGAGGGACTGAAGCTTTCTTT. Translating gives CASSLGGGTEAFF.

The V gene is TRBV4-2, the J gene TRBJ1-1; 9 bases match TRBD1. CDR1 LGHNA and CDR2 YNFKEQ come from the germline V gene. The V gene end was trimmed by 0 bases and the J gene end by 11 bases; junction bases not matched to a gene: 13. CDR3 size: 16 residues. DNA of the CDR3: TGTGCCAGCAGCCAAGATGGAAGTGAACAGGGGGCGGGGGCTTTCTTT. This translates into CASSQDGSEQGAGAFF.

The sample holds a few counts of this clone. The chain employs TRBV9 and TRBJ1-2; 8 positions agree with TRBD1. Germline values: CDR1 SGDLS, CDR2 YYNGEE. V lost 4 bases, J lost 5 bases, and 10 bases stayed unmatched. CDR3 length: 15 amino acids. CDR3 nucleotide sequence: TGTGCCAGCAGCCCTTCTGTGGGACAGGCGTATGGCTACACCTTC. Amino acids: CASSPSVGQAYGYTF.

V and J are TRBV20-1 and TRBJ1-2; D not resolved. The V and J ends lost 6 bases and 4 bases respectively, with 9 bases between them. Germline-derived CDR1 and CDR2 are DFQATT and SNEGSKA (reference sequence). This CDR3 region has 11 residues. The DNA of the CDR3 is TGCAGTGCGGGAGGAGGCTATGGCTACACCTTC. Translated: CSAGGGYGYTF.

The chain couples TRBV14 to TRBJ1-4; 9 bases align to TRBD1. CDR1 and CDR2 (germline): SGHDN, FVKESK. The V and J ends lost 1 base and 8 bases, in that order; junction bases with no gene match: 5. This CDR3 contains 15 residues. CDR3: CASSQGDRVGEKLFF. In DNA, the CDR3 is TGTGCCAGCAGCCAAGGGGACAGGGTGGGAGAAAAACTGTTTTTT.

V gene TRBV6-5 combines with J gene TRBJ2-7, with D possibly TRBD2 on 5 matching bases. Looked up from germline, CDR1 is MNHEY and CDR2 is SVGAGI. The CDR3 is made up of 14 amino acids. V gave up 0 bases and J gave up 5 bases, with 11 bases separating them. CDR3 protein: CASSYSLPGNEQYF. CDR3 sequence (DNA): TGTGCCAGCAGTTACTCGCTCCCGGGGAACGAGCAGTACTTC.

The V gene is TRBV28, the J gene TRBJ1-5, with D uncertain. Germline CDR1 and CDR2: MDHEN and SYDVKM. This CDR3 has 14 residues. The V end lost 7 bases, the J end lost 6 bases, and 16 bases lay between the germline ends. The CDR3 DNA reads as TGTGCCAGCACCGAGGTGCTTCGGAGTCAGCCCCAGCATTTT. Protein product: CASTEVLRSQPQHF.

This chain uses TRBV9 with TRBJ1-1; 9 nucleotides agree with TRBD1. The CDR3 covers 15 residues. V shed 4 bases and J 2 bases; nucleotides not matched to a gene: 6. Germline V gene lookup returns CDR1 SGDLS and CDR2 YYNGEE. Here the CDR3 reads CASSRTGAANTEAFF. CDR3 DNA sequence: TGTGCCAGCAGCAGGACAGGGGCAGCTAACACTGAAGCTTTCTTT.

V is TRBV5-1 and J is TRBJ1-6, with D maybe TRBD1 (6 bases). V was cut by 4 bases and J by 5 bases, with 16 bases left in between. Looked up from germline, CDR1 is SGHRS and CDR2 is YFSETQ. The CDR3 is 16 residues long. The chain's CDR3 is CASSPGHTRDNSPLHF. The CDR3, as DNA: TGCGCCAGCAGCCCGGGACACACGAGGGATAATTCACCCCTCCACTTT.

This chain connects TRBV9 to TRBJ1-3; D not certain. Trimming removed 1 base at V and 2 bases at J, with 10 bases between. Germline V CDR1 and CDR2: SGDLS, YYNGEE. There are 15 residues in the CDR3. In DNA form, the CDR3 reads TGTGCCAGCAGCGTATTCGACACCCCTGGAAACACCATATATTTT. Translated: CASSVFDTPGNTIYF.

The gene calls are TRBV3-1 (or the pseudogene TRBV3-2) and TRBJ1-1; a possible D gene is TRBD1 (6 bases). Germline lookup yields CDR1 LGHDT and CDR2 YNNKEL (reference sequence). This CDR3 is built from 14 residues. V lost 3 bases to trimming and J lost 4 bases, with 12 bases between them. CDR3 nucleotide sequence: TGTGCCAGCAGCCAGGGAGGGGGGTCCACTGAAGCTTTCTTT. Translated, it gives CASSQGGGSTEAFF.

V is TRBV5-5 and J is TRBJ1-1, with unresolved D. From germline, CDR1 is SGHKS and CDR2 YYEKEE (reference sequence). V dropped 1 base and J dropped 2 bases, with 9 bases sitting between them. This CDR3 region has 14 residues. CDR3 coding DNA: TGTGCCAGCAGCTTGATCCCCTCCAACACTGAAGCTTTCTTT. It specifies CASSLIPSNTEAFF. Full variable domain (outside the CDR3, taken from reference TRBV5-5 and TRBJ1-1): DAGVTQSPTHLIKTRGQQVTLRCSPISGHKSVSWYQQVLGQGPQFIFQYYEKEERGRGNFPDRFSARQFPNYSSELNVNALLLGDSALYLCASSLIPSNTEAFFGQGTRLTVV.

The V gene is TRBV28, the J gene TRBJ2-5; 7 bases map to TRBD1. With V trimmed by 5 bases and J by 4 bases, 4 bases remained unmatched. The germline CDR1 and CDR2 sequences are MDHEN and SYDVKM. This CDR3 is built from 13 residues. Here the CDR3 reads CASSAQGRETQYF. CDR3 DNA: TGTGCCAGCAGTGCACAGGGGCGAGAGACCCAGTACTTC.

J is TRBJ1-4 and V is TRBV28, with D perhaps matching TRBD1 (5 bases). Germline assignment: CDR1 MDHEN and CDR2 SYDVKM. This CDR3 is built from 15 residues. V was shortened by 2 bases and J by 10 bases, with 17 bases between the two germline ends. This chain's CDR3 is CASSLGRDGGGKLFF. CDR3 nucleotide sequence: TGTGCCAGCAGTTTAGGTCGGGATGGGGGAGGAAAACTGTTTTTT. Drawing the rest from reference TRBV28 and TRBJ1-4, the complete variable domain is DVKVTQSSRYLVKRTGEKVFLECVQDMDHENMFWYRQDPGLGLRLIYFSYDVKMKEKGDIPEGYSVSREKKERFSLILESASTNQTSMYLCASSLGRDGGGKLFFGSGTQLSVL.

The chain joins TRBV5-4 to TRBJ2-7, with 10 bases aligning to TRBD2. Unmatched junction bases numbered 5, after V lost 0 bases and J lost 5 bases. CDR3 size: 15 residues. The germline V gene encodes CDR1 SGHNT and CDR2 YYREEE (reference sequence). The CDR3 reads CASSLVGLAGDEQYF. In nucleotides, the CDR3 is TGTGCCAGCAGCTTGGTAGGTCTAGCGGGGGACGAGCAGTACTTC. The full variable domain, its missing parts supplied by reference TRBV5-4 and TRBJ2-7, is ETGVTQSPTHLIKTRGQQVTLRCSSQSGHNTVSWYQQALGQGPQFIFQYYREEENGRGNFPPRFSGLQFPNYSSELNVNALELDDSALYLCASSLVGLAGDEQYFGPGTRLTVT.

The chain links TRBV29-1 to TRBJ2-3; 8 nucleotides line up with TRBD2. The germline CDR1 and CDR2 sequences are SQVTM and ANQGSEA. J gave up 2 bases and V 8 bases, and 6 bases lay outside the gene matches. The CDR3 contains 13 residues. As DNA, the CDR3 is TGCAGCACTAGCGGAGATCTCACAGATACGCAGTATTTT. This sequence encodes CSTSGDLTDTQYF.